This T cell receptor (beta chain) was captured in a study of control samples from healthy donors and cancer patients. The CDR3 sequence is 15 residues long. CDR1 and CDR2 (germline): SGHVS, FQNEAQ. V lost 2 bases and J lost 1; bases outside the gene matches: 1. This table comes from immunoSEQ multiplex PCR, and its TCRdb copy is limited to in-frame clones, with some not included. The data contain about 100,000 clones, more than 85% of them singletons. This sequence was found in a woman between 50 and 59 years old in good health. The sample taken for sequencing was blood. The chain carries TRBV7-8 and TRBJ1-5; 8 positions agree with TRBD1. The CDR3 DNA reads TGTGCCAGCAGCTTAAGACAGGGGAGCAATCAGCCCCAGCATTTT. Encoded protein: CASSLRQGSNQPQHF.